These T cell receptor beta chains were read from a single sample in a study of intratumoral heterogeneity in liver cancer. Measured with immunoSEQ multiplex PCR; TCRdb has only the in-frame clones, and not every one. The sample includes some 5,000 clones, approximately 73% seen only once; the top ten take 22%. The sample consisted of tumor-adjacent normal tissue, taken before any cancer treatment. The source is a man aged 65 to 79 with hepatocellular carcinoma. Each CDR3 is given with its conserved first and last residue. Fields, in order: D gene, J gene, V gene, clone size, CDR3 protein. A D gene is named only where the DNA matches it firmly. The size of a clone is reported for some rows only, either as once, few or many, or as a class for expanded clones.

d_call: .; j_call: TRBJ2-3; v_call: TRBV3-1/TRBV3-2; clone_size: few; cdr3_aa: CASSQRWDLSTDTQYF
d_call: .; j_call: TRBJ1-2; v_call: TRBV28; clone_size: .; cdr3_aa: CASSSFTGYGYTF
d_call: .; j_call: TRBJ2-4; v_call: TRBV9; clone_size: .; cdr3_aa: CASSARDGLAKNIQYF
d_call: TRBD1; j_call: TRBJ1-2; v_call: TRBV5-1; clone_size: .; cdr3_aa: CASSPGQGTHGYTF
d_call: .; j_call: TRBJ2-3; v_call: TRBV28; clone_size: .; cdr3_aa: CASRGPGTDTQYF
d_call: .; j_call: TRBJ2-7; v_call: TRBV5-4; clone_size: .; cdr3_aa: CASSLTGNHEQYF
d_call: .; j_call: TRBJ2-1; v_call: TRBV29-1; clone_size: .; cdr3_aa: CSARSGGGEQFF
d_call: .; j_call: TRBJ1-2; v_call: TRBV10-1; clone_size: .; cdr3_aa: CASSTNRDYGYTF
d_call: TRBD2; j_call: TRBJ2-1; v_call: TRBV11-3; clone_size: .; cdr3_aa: CASSLDGRGGIDEQFF
d_call: TRBD2; j_call: TRBJ2-5; v_call: TRBV19; clone_size: .; cdr3_aa: CASSIWLAGQETQYF
d_call: .; j_call: TRBJ2-2; v_call: TRBV7-3; clone_size: .; cdr3_aa: CASSLFGGTGELFF
d_call: .; j_call: TRBJ1-2; v_call: TRBV6-5; clone_size: .; cdr3_aa: CASSPGRQGYTF
d_call: .; j_call: TRBJ1-2; v_call: TRBV7-9; clone_size: few; cdr3_aa: CASSADTYYGYTF
d_call: .; j_call: TRBJ1-2; v_call: TRBV5-6; clone_size: .; cdr3_aa: CASSLVPGGEGYTF
d_call: .; j_call: TRBJ1-3; v_call: TRBV2; clone_size: medium-sized; cdr3_aa: CASSEVGPGNTIYF
d_call: TRBD2; j_call: TRBJ2-1; v_call: TRBV3-1/TRBV3-2; clone_size: .; cdr3_aa: CASSPWAGGIVGDEQFF
d_call: TRBD2; j_call: TRBJ2-2; v_call: TRBV10-3; clone_size: .; cdr3_aa: CADAAGPGGELFF
d_call: .; j_call: TRBJ2-5; v_call: TRBV5-1; clone_size: .; cdr3_aa: CASSLAATSGTQYF
d_call: TRBD1; j_call: TRBJ2-7; v_call: TRBV13; clone_size: .; cdr3_aa: CASSFDRGYEQYF
d_call: TRBD1; j_call: TRBJ2-2; v_call: TRBV14; clone_size: few; cdr3_aa: CASSVRQGPGELFF
d_call: .; j_call: TRBJ2-3; v_call: TRBV6-5; clone_size: .; cdr3_aa: CASSYRASTDTQYF
d_call: TRBD2; j_call: TRBJ2-3; v_call: TRBV28; clone_size: .; cdr3_aa: CASSFLAGTDTQYF
d_call: .; j_call: TRBJ1-6; v_call: TRBV7-2; clone_size: once; cdr3_aa: CASSPRRGNNSPLHF
d_call: .; j_call: TRBJ2-7; v_call: TRBV6-2/TRBV6-3; clone_size: .; cdr3_aa: CASSYGQGSYEQYF
d_call: TRBD1; j_call: TRBJ1-4; v_call: TRBV6-5; clone_size: few; cdr3_aa: CASGTGATNEKLFF
d_call: TRBD1; j_call: TRBJ1-2; v_call: TRBV5-4; clone_size: .; cdr3_aa: CASSLGNPGGYGYTF